This T cell receptor (beta chain) stems from a study of shared clonotypes between healthy human individuals. Deep-level settings were used for running the assay. Several immunoSEQ plates received, in even portions, the genomic DNA of each subset. Measured with immunoSEQ multiplex PCR; TCRdb has only the in-frame clones, and not every one. The sample carries approximately 500,000 clones, less than 85% recorded once. There were no recent acute infections or vaccinations among the donors, who were healthy HIV-negative adults. The ends were cut back, 5 bases at V and 2 bases at J, with 15 bases in the middle. Germline-derived CDR1 and CDR2 are SGHVS and FQNEAQ. The CDR3 is 15 residues long.

The sequenced material came from PBMCs. This TCR was sampled from a woman in her thirties or forties in good health. Some clones in this sample may be carry-over from other donors' samples. V gene TRBV7-8 combines with J gene TRBJ1-1; D gene ambiguous. The CDR3 spells CASSIYSGRNTEAFF. CDR3 bases: TGTGCCAGCAGCATATACTCCGGGCGAAACACTGAAGCTTTCTTT.